This T cell receptor beta chain came from a study of OX40 agonist ivuxolimab in advanced cancers. Concerning the study at large: Ivuxolimab was an agonistic, fully human IgG2 monoclonal antibody directed against OX40 (CD134), a costimulatory receptor. Intravenous ivuxolimab was administered to patients every 2 weeks at six dose levels: 0.01, 0.1, 0.3, 1.5, 3 and 10 mg/kg. Among the roughly 50 dose-escalation patients, 19 had hepatocellular carcinoma, roughly 15 melanoma, 9 renal cell carcinoma and 9 head and neck cancer. In the dose-escalation cohort, around 80% of patients were male, and the mean age was 60 years with a range of about 20 to 79. Patients were allowed to have had prior anti-PD-1, anti-PD-L1 or anti-CTLA-4 therapy, and 40% of the dose-escalation patients had been treated with checkpoint inhibitors. Three dose-escalation patients achieved partial responses, one with hepatocellular carcinoma and two with cutaneous melanoma. The purpose of peripheral TCRbeta sequencing was to test whether ivuxolimab changed TCR sequence diversity and led to clonal T-cell expansion. The paper reports the monotherapy dose-escalation portion (N of about 54 patients) of the phase I ivuxolimab trial. What the work shows at the level of the full study, not this receptor alone: After ivuxolimab, more expanded clones were found on average in CD8+ T cells than in CD4+ T cells. In the 0.1-3.0 mg/kg groups, partial responders were among the patients with the lowest normalized peripheral clonal expansion, particularly in CD8+ T cells. The antigen specificity of the clonally expanded peripheral T cells was not determined. Clonal expansion of both CD4+ and CD8+ blood T cells was observed from baseline to week 6 at doses 0.1 to 3.0 mg/kg. Low levels of normalized T-cell clonal expansion were also shown by some nonresponding patients.

Patients with autoimmune disease history or receiving systemic immunosuppression were excluded from the trial. In every dose cohort, peripheral blood was drawn for TCR sequencing at baseline, cycle 4 day 1, and cycle 7 day 1. Samples came from an open-label, multicenter, first-in-human phase I dose-escalation trial of ivuxolimab. The trial enrolled adults with locally advanced or metastatic head and neck squamous cell, hepatocellular, melanoma or renal cell carcinoma. Before TCR sequencing, CD4+ and CD8+ T cells were separately sorted from peripheral blood. Based on the germline V gene, the CDR1 and CDR2 sequences are KGHSY and FQNENV. There are 12 amino acids in the CDR3, from cysteine to phenylalanine inclusive. Only CDR3 DNA remains: 36 bases, in frame from the first base. V is cut by 8 bases and J by 5 bases, and the space between the germline ends is 12 bases. For sequencing of the TCRbeta CDR3 region, genomic DNA was extracted from the sorted cells. The immunoSEQ Assay was used for sequencing of TCRbeta CDR3 regions. Drawn from immuneACCESS, this table holds only the in-frame rearrangements with V and J called that TCRdb kept. Clones are partly lost; checked studies trace under half to an unresolved V gene and leave the rest unexplained. This sample holds around 110,000 clones; around nine tenths were observed only once. The top ten clonotypes cover around 0.48% of the sample.

Turning to this clone: It lacks a known antigen. Per-nucleotide qualities are absent, and no much larger clonotype sits a single base away.

This chain is built from TRBV16 and TRBJ1-2, with no confident D gene call. The sample consisted of CD4+ or CD8+ T cells sorted from blood, taken in a trial of the OX40 agonist ivuxolimab. This receptor was obtained from an adult with an advanced solid tumor such as melanoma, head and neck, liver or kidney cancer. The CDR3 sequence is CASGYERYGYTF. The bases are TGTGCCAGCGGTTACGAGAGATATGGCTACACCTTC.